The present TCR beta chain was sequenced within a study of T cells in Graves' hyperthyroidism and ophthalmopathy. The CDR3 regions of TCR beta were amplified from RNA transcripts. First-round RT-PCR targeting the TCR CDR3 was performed with the HTBI primer set. TCRdb reprocessed the multiplex PCR reads via MiXCR and lists one record per CDR3 protein. The table lists hundreds of thousands of distinct CDR3 sequences, 45% of them singletons, with approximately 6.8% in the top ten. The study based diagnoses on clinical symptoms, serum thyroxine and TRAb, thyroid ultrasound and orbital computed tomography. The CDR3 is made up of 14 amino acids. In germline, CDR1 is SGHVS, CDR2 FNYEAQ. Trimming stripped 0 bases from V and 1 base from J, with 6 bases between. This clonotype was seen ten or more times.

This TCR came from an adult man with Graves' disease, either hyperthyroidism or ophthalmopathy (not recorded which). The chain employs TRBV7-6 and TRBJ2-5; D not certain. Material: peripheral blood or thyroid tissue (not recorded which). CDR3 bases: TGTGCCAGCAGCTTAGCGGACGGCCAAGAGACCCAGTACTTC. It encodes CASSLADGQETQYF.